The 21 T cell receptor beta chains given below trace back to one sample, sequenced in a study of T cell responses to AZD1222 COVID-19 vaccine. TCRdb keeps only in-frame clones here, not all; method: immunoSEQ multiplex PCR. The sample contains 110,000 to 150,000 clones, 80% to 95% of which appear only once. Sequenced material: peripheral blood, taken on day 0 of AZD1222 vaccination. The source is an adult in good health.

This chain links TRBV15 with TRBJ2-5, with 8 bases lining up with TRBD2. Germline CDR1 reads LNHNV; CDR2 reads YYDKDF (reference sequence). The CDR3 has 17 residues. The ends lost 0 bases at V and 5 bases at J; junction bases unmatched: 11. The CDR3 coding sequence is TGTGCCACCAGCAGAGATCAAGCGGGGGCCCCATGGGAGACCCAGTACTTC. Translated: CATSRDQAGAPWETQYF. The whole variable domain, remainder taken from reference TRBV15 and TRBJ2-5, is DAMVIQNPRYQVTQFGKPVTLSCSQTLNHNVMYWYQQKSSQAPKLLFHYYDKDFNNEADTPDNFQSRRPNTSFCFLDIRSPGLGDTAMYLCATSRDQAGAPWETQYFGPGTRLLVL.

The chain uses TRBV11-2 and TRBJ2-7; 7 positions match TRBD2. V was pared by 5 bases and J by 2 bases, with 6 bases of the junction left unmatched. The CDR3 loop spans 14 amino acids. CDR1 SGHAT and CDR2 FQNNGV come from the germline V gene. The CDR3 loop reads CASSTTGGTYEQYF. For the CDR3, the DNA is TGTGCCAGCAGCACCACGGGGGGAACCTACGAGCAGTACTTC.

The rearrangement joins TRBV28 to TRBJ2-7; D tentatively reads TRBD1 or TRBD2 (5 bases each). Looked up from germline, CDR1 is MDHEN and CDR2 is SYDVKM. This CDR3 spans 14 amino acids. The ends were cut back, 7 bases at V and 6 bases at J, with 19 bases in the middle. CDR3 sequence: CASNPLPGLAEQYF. The CDR3 DNA sequence: TGTGCCAGCAACCCACTCCCAGGGCTAGCCGAGCAGTACTTC.

On this clone: Other nucleotide sequences in the sample specify the same CDR3. The CDR3 sequence: CASSYGSNQPQHF. The CDR3 coding sequence is TGTGCCAGCAGTTACGGTAGCAATCAGCCCCAGCATTTT. The chain combines TRBV27 with TRBJ1-5; D gene uncertain. The CDR3 runs to 13 residues. Trimming took off 4 bases at V and 0 bases at J, with 4 bases between the two ends. Germline assignment: CDR1 MNHEY and CDR2 SMNVEV (reference sequence).

The table lists this clone with a count of one. The chain uses TRBV11-2 and TRBJ1-4; D possibly corresponds to TRBD1 (5 bases). The CDR3 has 14 residues. Germline V gives CDR1 SGHAT, CDR2 FQNNGV. V was shortened by 8 bases and J by 3 bases, with 13 bases between the two germline ends. The CDR3 bases are TGTGCCAGCGGAAGGGACGGGGCTAATGAAAAACTGTTTTTT. It codes for CASGRDGANEKLFF.

The genes are TRBV11-2 and TRBJ2-7, with 7 bases aligning to TRBD1. V shed 6 bases and J 0 bases; nucleotides not matched to a gene: 11. Germline CDR1 reads SGHAT; CDR2 reads FQNNGV. This CDR3 is 16 amino acids long. CDR3 amino acids: CASSLLGGASSYEQYF. In nucleotides, the CDR3 is TGTGCCAGCAGTCTTCTAGGGGGCGCGAGCTCCTACGAGCAGTACTTC.

The chain links TRBV6-5 to TRBJ2-5, with 9 bases identical to TRBD2. The V gene's germline CDR1 is MNHEY and CDR2 SVGAGI. The V and J ends lost 5 bases and 4 bases, in that order; junction bases with no gene match: 8. The CDR3 consists of 15 residues. The CDR3 nucleotides read TGTGCCAGCAGTACCCCCCCTAGCGGGATAGAGACCCAGTACTTC. This gives the protein CASSTPPSGIETQYF.

CDR3: CASSVGTERNTIYF. In nucleotides, the CDR3 is TGCGCCAGCAGCGTTGGGACAGAGCGAAACACCATATATTTT. This chain uses TRBV5-1 with TRBJ1-3; 7 bases are shared with TRBD1. V shed 4 bases and J 5 bases; nucleotides not matched to a gene: 6. This CDR3 is built from 14 residues. CDR1 SGHRS and CDR2 YFSETQ come from the germline V gene. The full variable domain, with the rest looked up from reference TRBV5-1 and TRBJ1-3, is KAGVTQTPRYLIKTRGQQVTLSCSPISGHRSVSWYQQTPGQGLQFLFEYFSETQRNKGNFPGRFSGRQFSNSRSEMNVSTLELGDSALYLCASSVGTERNTIYFGEGSWLTVV.

This clone showed up just a few times. The chain is built from TRBV9 and TRBJ1-2; D is unclear. The CDR3 has 12 residues. Germline V gives CDR1 SGDLS, CDR2 YYNGEE. Trimming removed 0 bases at V and 5 bases at J, with 5 bases between. DNA of the CDR3: TGTGCCAGCAGCGTAGTCGGGTATGGCTACACCTTC. Its translation: CASSVVGYGYTF.

The chain uses TRBV7-6 and TRBJ1-2; D is perhaps TRBD1 (5 bases). Trimming shortened V by 5 bases and J by 8 bases, and 12 bases separated the two germline ends. The germline V gene encodes CDR1 SGHVS and CDR2 FNYEAQ. The CDR3 loop spans 12 amino acids. The CDR3 here is CASSAREGGYTF. The DNA for the CDR3 is TGTGCCAGCAGCGCCAGGGAGGGGGGCTACACCTTC.

The V gene is TRBV11-3, the J gene TRBJ2-3; the D is unclear. The CDR3 totals 15 residues. Germline lookup yields CDR1 SGHNT and CDR2 YENEEA. The V end lost 7 bases, the J end lost 0 bases, and 14 bases lay between the germline ends. DNA for the CDR3: TGTGCCAGCAAAGCCCCAGCGACTAGCACAGATACGCAGTATTTT. It specifies CASKAPATSTDTQYF.

V is TRBV11-3 and J is TRBJ2-5; perhaps TRBD2 as D (5 bases). Trimming took 4 bases from V and 0 from J, leaving 18 bases between them. The germline V gene has CDR1 SGHNT and CDR2 YENEEA. The CDR3 is made up of 17 amino acids. The CDR3 bases are TGTGCCAGCAGCTCTTCTCCTGGGCGGGTGTACCAAGAGACCCAGTACTTC. Translation: CASSSSPGRVYQETQYF. The whole variable domain, filled in from reference TRBV11-3 and TRBJ2-5, reads EAGVVQSPRYKIIEKKQPVAFWCNPISGHNTLYWYLQNLGQGPELLIRYENEEAVDDSQLPKDRFSAERLKGVDSTLKIQPAELGDSAVYLCASSSSPGRVYQETQYFGPGTRLLVL.

The chain links TRBV7-9 to TRBJ1-1; D call uncertain. This CDR3 has 14 residues. CDR1 and CDR2 (germline): SEHNR, FQNEAQ (reference sequence). V shed 2 bases and J shed 1 base, with 8 bases lying between them. The CDR3 sequence is CASSLTRQNTEAFF. The CDR3, as DNA: TGTGCCAGCAGCTTAACGCGGCAGAACACTGAAGCTTTCTTT.

The V and J genes are TRBV6-6 and TRBJ1-1; 7 bases align to TRBD1. This CDR3 spans 13 amino acids. With V trimmed by 7 bases and J by 4 bases, 6 bases remained unmatched. The germline gives CDR1 MNHNY, CDR2 SVGAGI (reference sequence). The CDR3 loop reads CASNTGVSTEAFF. The CDR3 DNA follows: TGTGCCAGCAACACAGGGGTGAGCACTGAAGCTTTCTTT.

The gene calls are TRBV7-2 and TRBJ2-1; TRBD2 might be the D (7 bases). Trimming left V 5 bases short and J 8 bases short, with 10 bases between. This CDR3 is built from 12 residues. The germline V gene encodes CDR1 SGHTA and CDR2 FQGNSA. In DNA form, the CDR3 reads TGTGCCAGCAGCGGGAGGGGGGATGAGCAGTTCTTC. Translation gives CASSGRGDEQFF. The full variable domain, completed using reference TRBV7-2 and TRBJ2-1, is GAGVSQSPSNKVTEKGKDVELRCDPISGHTALYWYRQSLGQGLEFLIYFQGNSAPDKSGLPSDRFSAERTGGSVSTLTIQRTQQEDSAVYLCASSGRGDEQFFGPGTRLTVL.

The V gene is TRBV7-9, the J gene TRBJ2-7, with D unresolved. CDR1 is SEHNR and CDR2 is FQNEAQ in the germline V gene (reference sequence). This CDR3 contains 14 residues. V was trimmed by 5 bases and J by 1 base, leaving 12 bases between them. The CDR3 loop reads CASSPPGPSYEQYF. The CDR3 DNA reads TGTGCCAGCAGCCCCCCGGGCCCTTCCTACGAGCAGTACTTC.

This clone came up once. The chain is built from TRBV11-2 and TRBJ2-7; 7 bases are a match to TRBD1. This CDR3 comprises 14 residues. Germline V gives CDR1 SGHAT, CDR2 FQNNGV. Trimming took 1 base from V and 4 from J; bases not matched to a gene: 4. CDR3 protein: CASSLGDRPYEQYF. CDR3 in DNA: TGTGCCAGCAGCTTAGGGGACAGACCTTACGAGCAGTACTTC.

The V call is TRBV9, the J call TRBJ2-1; TRBD1 is a possible D gene (7 bases). Germline V gene data show CDR1 as SGDLS and CDR2 as YYNGEE. The germline V and J ends were trimmed by 0 bases and 7 bases, with 14 bases remaining between them. The CDR3 has 15 amino acids. The CDR3 here is CASSVGGTALNEQFF. The CDR3 DNA reads TGTGCCAGCAGCGTAGGCGGGACAGCCTTGAATGAGCAGTTCTTC.

V and J are TRBV3-1 (or the pseudogene TRBV3-2) and TRBJ1-1; perhaps TRBD1 as D (5 bases). The CDR3 is 14 amino acids. V lost 5 bases and J lost 6, with 16 bases in between. CDR1 is LGHDT and CDR2 is YNNKEL in the germline V gene (reference sequence). Here the CDR3 reads CASSVRDGVSEAFF. The CDR3 DNA follows: TGTGCCAGCAGCGTCAGGGACGGGGTCTCTGAAGCTTTCTTT.

The J gene is TRBJ2-2, the V gene TRBV10-2; D is possibly TRBD2 (6 bases). Germline values: CDR1 WSHSY, CDR2 SAAADI. V lost 7 bases to trimming and J lost 6 bases, with 15 bases between them. The CDR3 sequence is 14 residues long. CDR3 nucleotides: TGCGCCAGCACCTCCTCTCCGGGGGCCGGGGAGCTGTTTTTT. Encoded protein: CASTSSPGAGELFF.

The table lists this clone with a count of one. The rearrangement uses TRBV4-3 and TRBJ2-3; unclear D gene. The germline V gene encodes CDR1 LGHNA and CDR2 YSLEER. Trimming shortened V by 0 bases and J by 0 bases, and 13 bases separated the two germline ends. The CDR3 loop spans 17 amino acids. The CDR3 loop reads CASSQDAVGDSTDTQYF. CDR3 in DNA: TGCGCCAGCAGCCAAGACGCCGTCGGTGACAGCACAGATACGCAGTATTTT.